This T cell receptor (beta chain) was documented in a study of shared clonotypes between healthy human individuals. TCRdb keeps only in-frame clones here, not all; method: immunoSEQ multiplex PCR. The sample holds about 300,000 clones, around 74% seen once. The germline gives CDR1 SGDLS, CDR2 YYNGEE. The CDR3 is 13 amino acids. Trimming stripped 1 base from V and 2 bases from J, with 7 bases between. The chain combines TRBV9 with TRBJ2-7; the D gene is possibly TRBD2 (5 bases). The clonotype originates from a man younger than 45 in good health. What was sequenced was memory CD4+ T cells sorted from blood. Documented subset: CD45RA-negative fraction. This chain's CDR3 is CASSVSGPYEQYF. The CDR3 coding sequence is TGTGCCAGCAGCGTAAGCGGCCCCTACGAGCAGTACTTC.